What follows describes a single TCR beta chain. This sample was included in a study of cytomegalovirus exposure and HLA in healthy donors. Germline V CDR1 and CDR2: SGHNT, YENEEA. The CDR3 runs 15 residues. The germline V and J ends were trimmed by 5 bases and 7 bases, with 20 bases remaining between them. 60 Vbeta and 13 Jbeta primers were used in PCR. Here immunoSEQ multiplex PCR was the method, and the copy in TCRdb shows in-frame clones only, minus some. The top ten hold approximately 15% of the sample, which has about 150,000 clones, 80% seen once. The chain joins TRBV11-3 to TRBJ1-2; TRBD1 is a possible D gene (5 bases). This sequence originates from a woman aged 40 to 50 in good health and CMV-seronegative. The material sequenced was PBMCs. CDR3 nucleotides: TGTGCCAGCAGCCCGCGATGGGGCCCTGAAGGTGGCTACACCTTC. Its translation: CASSPRWGPEGGYTF.